This TCR beta chain is from a study of CD8 T cells in ankylosing spondylitis. Turning to this clonotype: Its target is unknown. Germline is not matched at one junction end, which may reflect a read error.

Study-wide findings and caveats: A TCR beta motif of under ten highly homologous variants seemed to mark ankylosing spondylitis blood.

It was by quantitative 5'-RACE with molecular barcodes that TCR beta libraries were made. MiXCR, applied by TCRdb to the 5' RACE reads, yields one record per CDR3 protein. The sample records about 480,000 distinct CDR3 sequences, under 20% being singletons. Sample: blood, either unsorted or a sorted T cell fraction (not recorded which). This TCR was sampled from a male donor with ankylosing spondylitis.

The CDR3 DNA follows: TGTTCCAGCAGTCCCACGGACAGGGGACTTAGCAATCAGCCCCAGCATTTT. Translation gives CSSSPTDRGLSNQPQHF. The chain has TRBV27 and TRBJ1-5; 9 bases map to TRBD1. The V gene's germline CDR1 is MNHEY and CDR2 SMNVEV (reference sequence). The CDR3 is 17 residues long.